Below, 22 T cell receptor beta chains from the same sample are listed, as sequenced in a study of T cells in Graves' hyperthyroidism and ophthalmopathy. Using RNA transcripts as the source, TCR beta CDR3 regions were amplified. In the first-round RT-PCR of the TCR CDR3, the HTBI primer set was used. From the multiplex PCR reads, TCRdb called clonotypes with MiXCR, one entry per CDR3 protein. The sample yields roughly 500,000 distinct CDR3 sequences, 35% to 50% seen once. The sample comprised peripheral blood or thyroid tissue (not recorded which). These receptors were taken from an adult woman with Graves' disease, either hyperthyroidism or ophthalmopathy (not recorded which).

This chain joins TRBV7-2 and TRBJ2-7; 8 bases map to TRBD1. The V gene's germline CDR1 is SGHTA and CDR2 FQGNSA. Unmatched junction bases numbered 6, after V lost 5 bases and J lost 3 bases. The CDR3 is 14 residues long. The CDR3 sequence: CASSMGQVLYEQYF. The DNA for the CDR3 is TGTGCCAGCAGCATGGGACAGGTCCTCTACGAGCAGTACTTC.

The chain recombines TRBV29-1 with TRBJ2-5; 7 bases are a match to TRBD2. V dropped 7 bases and J dropped 5; count of bases not matched to a gene: 7. CDR1 is SQVTM and CDR2 is ANQGSEA in the germline V gene. CDR3 length equals 12 residues. The CDR3 DNA reads as TGCAGCGCCCGGACTAGTGGTGAGACCCAGTACTTC. Amino acid sequence: CSARTSGETQYF.

The rearrangement links TRBV25-1 to TRBJ1-2; D call uncertain. V gave up 1 base and J gave up 7 bases, with 10 bases separating them. Germline-derived CDR1 and CDR2 are MGHDK and SYGVNS. This CDR3 has 13 amino acids. CDR3 sequence: CASSESENFGYTF. The DNA for the CDR3 is TGTGCCAGCAGTGAATCTGAAAATTTTGGCTACACCTTC.

This clonotype appeared many times. The chain recombines TRBV5-1 with TRBJ2-5, with a weak D call TRBD1 (6 bases). The CDR3 is made up of 15 amino acids. With 3 bases removed from V and 4 bases from J, the gap between germline ends came to 16 bases. Germline CDR1 and CDR2: SGHRS and YFSETQ. The CDR3 bases are TGCGCCAGCAGCTCAAGGGCAGGGGACGGAGAGACCCAGTACTTC. This sequence encodes CASSSRAGDGETQYF.

The rearrangement joins TRBV2 to TRBJ1-5; no clear D. Germline CDR1 SNHLY, CDR2 FYNNEI. Trimming stripped 2 bases from V and 5 bases from J, with 7 bases between. This CDR3 region has 13 residues. CDR3 coding DNA: TGTGCCAGCAGTGAACTCTTACATCAGCCCCAGCATTTT. The encoded protein is CASSELLHQPQHF.

This chain links TRBV11-2 with TRBJ1-1; a weak D match, TRBD1 (5 bases). CDR1 is SGHAT and CDR2 is FQNNGV in the germline V gene. The CDR3 totals 13 residues. V lost 4 bases and J 6 bases, leaving 12 bases between the germline ends. The DNA for the CDR3 is TGTGCCAGCAGCTCCCGGGGGGACGCTGAAGCTTTCTTT. Translating it yields CASSSRGDAEAFF.

This clonotype is a singleton in its sample. The CDR3, as DNA: TGTGCCAGTAGTATTTCCCTAGGGTACGAGCATTTT. The encoded protein is CASSISLGYEHF. The chain joins TRBV19 to TRBJ1-5, with D unclear. The CDR3 has 12 residues. Germline CDR1 reads LNHDA; CDR2 reads SQIVND (reference sequence). Trimming removed 3 bases from V and 14 bases from J, with 14 bases in between.

Only a few counts were recorded for this clonotype. The V gene is TRBV7-2, the J gene TRBJ1-2; 7 positions agree with TRBD1. Per the germline V gene, CDR1 is SGHTA and CDR2 is FQGNSA. The CDR3 is made up of 13 amino acids. J lost 8 bases, V lost 5 bases, and 8 bases had no gene match. The CDR3 loop reads CASSMTGLKGYTF. The DNA of the CDR3 is TGTGCCAGCAGCATGACAGGGTTGAAGGGCTACACCTTC.

CDR3 protein: CANILTGTGSYTF. The CDR3 nucleotides are TGTGCCAACATACTTACCGGGACAGGGAGCTACACCTTC. The V call is TRBV2, the J call TRBJ1-2; 9 bases are shared with TRBD1. The germline V gene encodes CDR1 SNHLY and CDR2 FYNNEI. Germline trimming cut 10 bases from V and 9 bases from J; bases unmatched to any gene: 12. CDR3 length: 13 amino acids.

This clonotype was counted at least ten times. A read error may account for a junction end that differs from germline. This chain joins TRBV7-3 and TRBJ2-2; 11 bases are shared with TRBD2. This CDR3 region has 16 residues. Germline V gene data show CDR1 as SGHTA and CDR2 as FQGTGA. The CDR3 nucleotides read TGTGCCAGCAGCGTAACTAGCGGGAGTTATACCGGGGAGCTGTTTTTT. This sequence encodes CASSVTSGSYTGELFF.

This clonotype occurred many times. The CDR3 region has the DNA TGTGCCATCAGGAGGTATGAGGGGTCCAACGAGCAGTACTTC. Encoded protein: CAIRRYEGSNEQYF. The chain joins TRBV10-3 to TRBJ2-7; D tentatively fits TRBD1 or TRBD2 (5 bases each). Trimming left V 6 bases short and J 5 bases short, with 17 bases between. The germline CDR1 and CDR2 sequences are ENHRY and SYGVKD. This CDR3 spans 14 amino acids.

The gene calls are TRBV29-1 and TRBJ2-7; D is unclear. Between the trimmed V and J ends, which lost 6 bases and 10 bases, there was a span of 22 bases. Germline lookup yields CDR1 SQVTM and CDR2 ANQGSEA. This CDR3 has 13 amino acids. CDR3 coding DNA: TGCAGCGTCGTCAGCTCCACCTGGGGATCCCAGTACTTC. Translation: CSVVSSTWGSQYF.

The table lists this clonotype with a few counts. V gene TRBV29-1 combines with J gene TRBJ2-7, with D perhaps given as TRBD1 or TRBD2 (5 bases each). Trimming pared 6 bases from V and 4 bases from J, leaving 16 bases between. This CDR3 spans 13 amino acids. In germline, CDR1 is SQVTM, CDR2 ANQGSEA. CDR3 sequence reads: CSVRTGTVYEQYF. CDR3 DNA sequence: TGCAGCGTAAGAACCGGGACGGTGTACGAGCAGTACTTC.

The genes are TRBV15 and TRBJ1-6, with a weak D call TRBD1 (5 bases). V was cut by 0 bases and J by 8 bases, with 8 bases left in between. The CDR3 is made up of 14 amino acids. CDR1 and CDR2 (germline): LNHNV, YYDKDF (reference sequence). The CDR3 region has the DNA TGTGCCACCAGCAGAGATAGGGGTGATTCACCCCTCCACTTT. It translates to CATSRDRGDSPLHF.

This chain links TRBV15 with TRBJ1-1; D may be TRBD1 (5 bases). V dropped 1 base and J dropped 2 bases, with 11 bases sitting between them. CDR1 and CDR2 (germline): LNHNV, YYDKDF (reference sequence). CDR3 length: 15 residues. CDR3 DNA sequence: TGTGCCACCAGCAGAGGGGGTCGGGGCAACACTGAAGCTTTCTTT. Its protein product is CATSRGGRGNTEAFF.

The chain links TRBV15 to TRBJ1-1; the D gene is possibly TRBD1 (6 bases). The V end lost 2 bases, the J end lost 5 bases, and 15 bases lay between the germline ends. The germline CDR1 and CDR2 sequences are LNHNV and YYDKDF (reference sequence). The CDR3 contains 15 residues. This CDR3 reads CATSRYQGLGTEAFF. The CDR3 nucleotides read TGTGCCACCAGCAGATACCAGGGGTTGGGGACTGAAGCTTTCTTT.

This clonotype was observed at least ten times. This chain uses TRBV24-1 with TRBJ1-2; tentative D call: TRBD1 (5 bases). The germline V gene has CDR1 KGHDR and CDR2 SFDVKD. The CDR3 has 14 residues. The V end lost 2 bases, the J end lost 0 bases, and 6 bases lay between the germline ends. CDR3 sequence (DNA): TGTGCCACCAGTGATTGGGGGGCTAACTATGGCTACACCTTC. Translating gives CATSDWGANYGYTF.

This clonotype was picked up one time. V usage is TRBV14 and J usage is TRBJ1-5; the D gene is possibly TRBD1 (5 bases). Trimming took 6 bases from V and 0 from J, leaving 15 bases between them. Germline-derived CDR1 and CDR2 are SGHDN and FVKESK. The CDR3 has 16 amino acids. CDR3 DNA: TGTGCCAGCAGTCGGGACGGGGGGTATAGCAATCAGCCCCAGCATTTT. The encoded protein is CASSRDGGYSNQPQHF.

The sample holds a few counts of this clonotype. This sequence joins TRBV28 and TRBJ1-6, with 10 bases lining up with TRBD1. V lost 6 bases and J lost 9; bases outside the gene matches: 8. CDR3 size: 15 residues. CDR1 is MDHEN and CDR2 is SYDVKM in the germline V gene. CDR3 sequence reads: CASSGGQGVGSPLHF. Written as DNA, the CDR3 is TGTGCCAGCAGCGGTGGACAGGGGGTTGGTTCACCCCTCCACTTT.

In this sample, this clonotype turned up a few times. The V gene is TRBV7-8, the J gene TRBJ2-3, with D unclear. This CDR3 contains 14 residues. CDR1 is SGHVS, CDR2 FQNEAQ, per germline. The V gene lost 5 bases and the J gene lost 5 bases, with 14 bases spanning the gap. The CDR3 spells CASSRTVRGDTQYF. In DNA, the CDR3 is TGTGCCAGCAGCCGGACCGTCCGTGGAGATACGCAGTATTTT.

CDR3 residues: CASSLGLGPEREQYF. CDR3 nucleotides: TGTGCCAGCAGTCTCGGGCTGGGACCTGAGAGGGAGCAGTACTTC. The rearrangement joins TRBV7-9 to TRBJ2-7, with D perhaps matching TRBD1 or TRBD2 (5 bases each). Per germline, CDR1 SEHNR and CDR2 FQNEAQ (reference sequence). The germline V and J ends were trimmed by 6 bases and 7 bases, with 22 bases remaining between them. The CDR3 is 15 amino acids.

V and J are TRBV10-3 and TRBJ1-3; no clear D. The germline V gene encodes CDR1 ENHRY and CDR2 SYGVKD. This CDR3 contains 17 residues. V was clipped by 0 bases and J by 2 bases, with 14 bases between them. CDR3 protein: CAISESTRAPPGNTIYF. The CDR3 bases are TGTGCCATCAGTGAGTCGACCCGGGCTCCACCTGGAAACACCATATATTTT.